The source of this T cell receptor (beta chain) is a study of neurological immune-mediated disorders. This clonotype appeared a few times. Template-switch 5'RACE cDNA synthesis added a 10-nucleotide unique molecular identifier. MiXCR, applied by TCRdb to the 5' RACE reads, yields one record per CDR3 protein. The sample consists of fewer than 70,000 distinct CDR3 sequences, roughly 10% of them appearing once. Stated time point: longitudinal time-point 2. Trimming pared 0 bases from V and 4 bases from J, leaving 12 bases between. The CDR3 is 15 residues long. Germline values: CDR1 SEHNR, CDR2 FQNEAQ (reference sequence).

The sequenced sample was PBMCs. The TCR comes from a man aged 30 to 39 in good health. The chain joins TRBV7-9 to TRBJ1-2; unclear D gene. The CDR3: CASSLAPDGLYGYTF. CDR3 DNA: TGTGCCAGCAGCTTAGCGCCCGACGGACTCTATGGCTACACCTTC.